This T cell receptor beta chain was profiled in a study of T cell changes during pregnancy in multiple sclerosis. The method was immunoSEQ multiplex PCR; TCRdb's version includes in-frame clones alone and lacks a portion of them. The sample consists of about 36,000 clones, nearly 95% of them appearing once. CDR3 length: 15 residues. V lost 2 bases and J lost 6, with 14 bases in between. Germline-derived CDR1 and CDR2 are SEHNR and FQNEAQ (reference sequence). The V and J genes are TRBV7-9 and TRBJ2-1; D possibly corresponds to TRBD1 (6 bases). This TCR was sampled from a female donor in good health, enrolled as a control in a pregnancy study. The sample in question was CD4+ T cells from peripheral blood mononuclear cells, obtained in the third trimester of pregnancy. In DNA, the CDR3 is TGTGCCAGCAGCTTATTATCAGGGGCGGGCAATGAGCAGTTCTTC. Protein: CASSLLSGAGNEQFF.